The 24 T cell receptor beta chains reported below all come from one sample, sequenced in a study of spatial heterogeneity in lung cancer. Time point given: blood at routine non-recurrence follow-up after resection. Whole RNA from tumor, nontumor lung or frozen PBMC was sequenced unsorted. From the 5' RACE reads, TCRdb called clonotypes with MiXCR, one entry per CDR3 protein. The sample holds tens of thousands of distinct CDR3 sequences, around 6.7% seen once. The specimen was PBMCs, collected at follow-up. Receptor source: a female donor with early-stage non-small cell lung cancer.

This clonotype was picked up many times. CDR3 in amino acids: CASSTTGEGTEAFF. The CDR3, as DNA: TGTGCCAGCTCGACGACAGGGGAGGGCACTGAAGCTTTCTTT. The V call is TRBV18, the J call TRBJ1-1; 8 nucleotides match TRBD1. The CDR3 length is 14 residues. Germline V CDR1 and CDR2: KGHSH, LQKENI. V lost 6 bases and J lost 4; bases outside the gene matches: 7.

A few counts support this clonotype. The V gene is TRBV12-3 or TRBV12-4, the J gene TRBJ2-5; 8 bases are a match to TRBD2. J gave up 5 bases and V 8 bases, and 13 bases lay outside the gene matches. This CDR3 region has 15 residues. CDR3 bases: TGTGCCAGCCGGCTCATAGCGGGGTGGGGCGAGACCCAGTACTTC. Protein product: CASRLIAGWGETQYF.

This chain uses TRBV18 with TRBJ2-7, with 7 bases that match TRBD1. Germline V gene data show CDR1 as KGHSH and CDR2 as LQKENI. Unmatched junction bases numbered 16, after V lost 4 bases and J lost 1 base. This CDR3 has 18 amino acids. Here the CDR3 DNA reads TGTGCCAGCTCACTTGTCGCGACAGGGTCGAAAGCTTCCTACGAGCAGTACTTC. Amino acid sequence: CASSLVATGSKASYEQYF.

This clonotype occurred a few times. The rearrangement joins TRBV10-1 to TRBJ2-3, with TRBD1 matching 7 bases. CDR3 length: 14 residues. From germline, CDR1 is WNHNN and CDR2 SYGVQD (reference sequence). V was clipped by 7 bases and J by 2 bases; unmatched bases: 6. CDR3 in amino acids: CASKDRADTDTQYF. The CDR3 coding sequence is TGCGCCAGCAAAGACAGGGCGGACACAGATACGCAGTATTTT.

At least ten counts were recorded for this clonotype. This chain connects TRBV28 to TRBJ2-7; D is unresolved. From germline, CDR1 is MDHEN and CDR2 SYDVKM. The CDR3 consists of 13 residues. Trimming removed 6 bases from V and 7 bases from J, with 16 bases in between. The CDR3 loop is CASSSPRQREQYF. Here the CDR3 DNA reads TGTGCCAGCAGCTCCCCCCGGCAGCGTGAGCAGTACTTC.

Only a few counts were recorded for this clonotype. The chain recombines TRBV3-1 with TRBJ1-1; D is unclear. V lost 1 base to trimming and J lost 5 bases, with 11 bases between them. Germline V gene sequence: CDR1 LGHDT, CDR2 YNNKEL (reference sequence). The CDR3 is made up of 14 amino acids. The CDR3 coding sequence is TGTGCCAGCAGCCAAGGGTCTGGGGAAACTGAAGCTTTCTTT. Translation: CASSQGSGETEAFF.

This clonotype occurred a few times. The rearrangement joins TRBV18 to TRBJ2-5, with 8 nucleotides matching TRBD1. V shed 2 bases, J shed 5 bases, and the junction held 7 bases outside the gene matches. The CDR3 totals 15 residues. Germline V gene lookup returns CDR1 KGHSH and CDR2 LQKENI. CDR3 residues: CASSPVAGGIETQYF. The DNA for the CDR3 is TGTGCCAGCTCACCAGTGGCAGGGGGCATTGAGACCCAGTACTTC. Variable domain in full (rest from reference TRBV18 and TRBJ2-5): NAGVMQNPRHLVRRRGQEARLRCSPMKGHSHVYWYRQLPEEGLKFMVYLQKENIIDESGMPKERFSAEFPKEGPSILRIQQVVRGDSAAYFCASSPVAGGIETQYFGPGTRLLVL.

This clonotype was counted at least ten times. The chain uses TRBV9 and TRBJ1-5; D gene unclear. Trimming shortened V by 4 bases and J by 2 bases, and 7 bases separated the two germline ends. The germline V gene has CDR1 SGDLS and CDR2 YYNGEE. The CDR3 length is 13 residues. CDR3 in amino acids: CASSLDGNQPQHF. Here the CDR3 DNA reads TGTGCCAGCAGCCTAGACGGCAATCAGCCCCAGCATTTT. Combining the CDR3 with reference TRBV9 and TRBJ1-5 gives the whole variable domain DSGVTQTPKHLITATGQRVTLRCSPRSGDLSVYWYQQSLDQGLQFLIQYYNGEERAKGNILERFSAQQFPDLHSELNLSSLELGDSALYFCASSLDGNQPQHFGDGTRLSIL.

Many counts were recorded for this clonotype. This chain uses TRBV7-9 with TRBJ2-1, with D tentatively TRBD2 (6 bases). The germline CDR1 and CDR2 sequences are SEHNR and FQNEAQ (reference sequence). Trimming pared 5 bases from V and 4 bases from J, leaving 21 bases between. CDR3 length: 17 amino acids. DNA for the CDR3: TGTGCCAGCAGCCATCTCGGGGGAAGCGGAGTTTACAATGAGCAGTTCTTC. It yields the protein CASSHLGGSGVYNEQFF.

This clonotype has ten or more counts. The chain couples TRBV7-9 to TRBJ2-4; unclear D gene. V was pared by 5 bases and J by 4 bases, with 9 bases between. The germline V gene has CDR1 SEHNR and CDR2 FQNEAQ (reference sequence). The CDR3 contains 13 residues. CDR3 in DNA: TGTGCCAGCAGCCCTGAGGAAAAAAACATTCAGTACTTC. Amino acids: CASSPEEKNIQYF.

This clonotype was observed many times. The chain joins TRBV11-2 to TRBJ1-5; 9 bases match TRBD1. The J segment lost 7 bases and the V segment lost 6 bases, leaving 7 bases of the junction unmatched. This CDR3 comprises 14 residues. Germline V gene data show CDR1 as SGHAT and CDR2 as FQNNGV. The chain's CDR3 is CASSFTGGAQPQHF. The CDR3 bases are TGTGCCAGCAGTTTTACAGGGGGCGCCCAGCCCCAGCATTTT.

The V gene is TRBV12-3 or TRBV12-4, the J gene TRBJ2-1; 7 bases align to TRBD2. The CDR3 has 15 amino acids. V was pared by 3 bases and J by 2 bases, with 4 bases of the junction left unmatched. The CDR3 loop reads CASSLSGATYNEQFF. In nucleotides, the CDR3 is TGTGCCAGCAGTTTGAGCGGGGCCACCTACAATGAGCAGTTCTTC.

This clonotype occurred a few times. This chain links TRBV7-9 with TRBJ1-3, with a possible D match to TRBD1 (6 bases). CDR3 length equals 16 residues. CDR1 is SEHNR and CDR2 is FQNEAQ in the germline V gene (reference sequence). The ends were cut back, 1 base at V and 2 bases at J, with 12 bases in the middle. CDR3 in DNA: TGTGCCAGCAGCTTAGGTGGGGGGCGCCCTGGAAACACCATATATTTT. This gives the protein CASSLGGGRPGNTIYF.

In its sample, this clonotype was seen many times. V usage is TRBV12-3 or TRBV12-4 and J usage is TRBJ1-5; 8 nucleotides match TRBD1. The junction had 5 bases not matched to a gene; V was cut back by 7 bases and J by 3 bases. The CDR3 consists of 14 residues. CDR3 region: CASNDRGFNQPQHF. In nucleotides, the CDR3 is TGTGCCAGCAACGACAGGGGATTCAATCAGCCCCAGCATTTT.

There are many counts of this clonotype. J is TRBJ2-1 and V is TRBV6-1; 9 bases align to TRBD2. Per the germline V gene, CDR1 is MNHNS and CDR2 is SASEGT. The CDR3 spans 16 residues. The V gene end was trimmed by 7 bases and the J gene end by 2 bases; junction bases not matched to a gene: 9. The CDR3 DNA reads TGTGCCAGCACCTCTCCCCGCGGGGGGGCCTACAATGAGCAGTTCTTC. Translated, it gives CASTSPRGGAYNEQFF.

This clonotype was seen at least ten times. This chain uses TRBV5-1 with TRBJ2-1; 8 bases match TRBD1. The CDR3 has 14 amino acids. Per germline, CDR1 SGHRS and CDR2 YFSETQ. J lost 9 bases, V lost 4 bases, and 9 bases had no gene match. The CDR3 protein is CASSKPGQDGEQFF. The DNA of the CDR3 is TGCGCCAGCAGCAAACCGGGACAGGACGGTGAGCAGTTCTTC.

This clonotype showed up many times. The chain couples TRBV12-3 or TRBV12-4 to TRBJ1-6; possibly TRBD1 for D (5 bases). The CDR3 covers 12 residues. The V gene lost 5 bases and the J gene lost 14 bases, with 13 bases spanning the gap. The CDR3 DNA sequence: TGTGCCAGCAGTACCCAGGGAATGGCCCTCCACTTT. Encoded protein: CASSTQGMALHF.

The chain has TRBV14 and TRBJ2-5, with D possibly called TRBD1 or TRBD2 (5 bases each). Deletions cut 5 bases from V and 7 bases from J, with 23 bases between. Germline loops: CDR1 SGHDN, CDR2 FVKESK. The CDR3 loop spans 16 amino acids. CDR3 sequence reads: CASSLNSGTEGRTQYF. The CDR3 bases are TGTGCCAGCAGCTTGAACTCCGGGACCGAGGGAAGGACCCAGTACTTC.

The CDR3 reads CASSLGGPPNNEQFF. CDR3 bases: TGCGCCAGCAGCTTGGGGGGACCCCCTAACAATGAGCAGTTCTTC. This chain uses TRBV5-1 with TRBJ2-1; tentatively, D is TRBD1 or TRBD2 (5 bases each). Germline CDR1 reads SGHRS; CDR2 reads YFSETQ. The length of the CDR3 is 15 residues. The germline V and J ends were trimmed by 0 bases and 5 bases, with 12 bases remaining between them.

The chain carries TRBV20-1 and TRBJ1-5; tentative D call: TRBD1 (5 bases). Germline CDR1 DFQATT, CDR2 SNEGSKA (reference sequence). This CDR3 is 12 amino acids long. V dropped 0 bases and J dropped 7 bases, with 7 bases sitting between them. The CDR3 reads CSAREGGQPQHF. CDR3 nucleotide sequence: TGCAGTGCTAGAGAGGGGGGGCAGCCCCAGCATTTT.

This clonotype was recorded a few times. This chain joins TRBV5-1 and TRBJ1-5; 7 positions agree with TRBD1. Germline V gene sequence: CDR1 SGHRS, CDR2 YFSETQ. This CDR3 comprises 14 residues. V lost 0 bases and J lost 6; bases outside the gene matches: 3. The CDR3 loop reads CASSLAGGGQPQHF. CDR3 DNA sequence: TGCGCCAGCAGCTTGGCAGGGGGAGGTCAGCCCCAGCATTTT.

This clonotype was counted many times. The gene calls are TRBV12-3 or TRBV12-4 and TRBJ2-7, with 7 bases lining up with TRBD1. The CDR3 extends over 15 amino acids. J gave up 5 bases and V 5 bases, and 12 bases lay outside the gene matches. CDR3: CASSRTGASLHEQYF. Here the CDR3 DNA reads TGTGCCAGCAGTCGGACAGGCGCTTCTCTACACGAGCAGTACTTC.

For the CDR3, the DNA is TGCAGTGCTAGAGATTCAGGGGGTACGAACACTGAAGCTTTCTTT. Amino acids: CSARDSGGTNTEAFF. The V call is TRBV20-1, the J call TRBJ1-1; 7 bases are a match to TRBD1. The germline CDR1 and CDR2 sequences are DFQATT and SNEGSKA (reference sequence). This CDR3 contains 15 residues. J gave up 1 base and V 0 bases, and 5 bases lay outside the gene matches.

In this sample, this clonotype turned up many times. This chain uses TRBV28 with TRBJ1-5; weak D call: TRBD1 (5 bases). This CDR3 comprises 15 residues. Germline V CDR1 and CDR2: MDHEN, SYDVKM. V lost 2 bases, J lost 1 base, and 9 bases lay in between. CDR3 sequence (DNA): TGTGCCAGCAGTTTAGGCGACAGAAGCAATCAGCCCCAGCATTTT. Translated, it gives CASSLGDRSNQPQHF.